These 19 T cell receptor beta chains were all obtained from the same sample, sequenced in a study of beta chain features in type 1 diabetes. No cognate antigen is known for these TCRs. Every isolated RNA sample was fully reverse transcribed, so sequencing captured expressed TCRB transcripts. The protocol was immunoSEQ multiplex PCR, while the TCRdb copy is restricted to in-frame clones and leaves out a portion. Altogether around 180,000 clones are present, around 7.9% being singletons, with the ten largest covering 0.5%. Whole-study findings and limits: All four CD4+ subsets of Type 1 diabetes patients contained TCRB CDR3s that were moderately but significantly shorter.

Sequencing used central memory CD4+ T cells from blood. The receptors here all came from a man between 18 and 35 years old with type 1 diabetes.

The V gene is TRBV7-2, the J gene TRBJ2-1, with 7 bases identical to TRBD1. The CDR3 has 14 residues. V gave up 1 base and J gave up 6 bases; unmatched junction bases: 3. Germline lookup yields CDR1 SGHTA and CDR2 FQGNSA. The CDR3 coding sequence is TGTGCCAGCAGCTTAGTCTCAGGGGGCAATGAGCAGTTCTTC. This gives the protein CASSLVSGGNEQFF.

J is TRBJ2-2 and V is TRBV7-2, with TRBD2 matching 10 bases. CDR1 is SGHTA, CDR2 FQGNSA, per germline. CDR3 length equals 16 residues. V shed 2 bases, J shed 3 bases, and the junction held 3 bases outside the gene matches. The CDR3 loop reads CASSLLAGVDTGELFF. Here the CDR3 DNA reads TGTGCCAGCAGCTTACTAGCGGGAGTGGACACCGGGGAGCTGTTTTTT.

This clone showed up just a few times. The rearrangement links TRBV2 to TRBJ1-5; D perhaps matches TRBD1 (6 bases). Germline CDR1 is SNHLY and CDR2 is FYNNEI. V lost 4 bases, J lost 5 bases, and 9 bases lay in between. The CDR3 is 13 residues long. The CDR3 DNA reads TGTGCCAGCAGTGTTAACAGGGATCAGCCCCAGCATTTT. This gives the protein CASSVNRDQPQHF.

J is TRBJ1-2 and V is TRBV18; D is possibly TRBD1 (6 bases). CDR1 KGHSH and CDR2 LQKENI come from the germline V gene. The CDR3 runs 15 residues. Deletions cut 3 bases from V and 3 bases from J, with 14 bases between. As DNA, the CDR3 is TGTGCCAGCTCACCCGAACAGGGAGAATACTATGGCTACACCTTC. It yields the protein CASSPEQGEYYGYTF. Full variable domain (missing parts from reference TRBV18 and TRBJ1-2): NAGVMQNPRHLVRRRGQEARLRCSPMKGHSHVYWYRQLPEEGLKFMVYLQKENIIDESGMPKERFSAEFPKEGPSILRIQQVVRGDSAAYFCASSPEQGEYYGYTFGSGTRLTVV.

Here the CDR3 reads CASSPPDRSEQFF. CDR3 in DNA: TGTGCCAGCAGCCCCCCCGACAGGAGTGAGCAGTTCTTC. The genes are TRBV2 and TRBJ2-1; a weak D match, TRBD1 (6 bases). The CDR3 length is 13 residues. CDR1 SNHLY and CDR2 FYNNEI come from the germline V gene. The germline V and J ends were trimmed by 6 bases and 9 bases, with 15 bases remaining between them.

V is TRBV29-1 and J is TRBJ2-1, with D possibly being TRBD1 (6 bases). CDR1 SQVTM and CDR2 ANQGSEA come from the germline V gene. CDR3 size: 13 residues. V lost 5 bases and J 2 bases, leaving 10 bases between the germline ends. CDR3 protein: CSVLQGPYNEQFF. CDR3 sequence (DNA): TGCAGCGTTCTACAGGGTCCCTACAATGAGCAGTTCTTC.

This clone turned up a few times. This chain joins TRBV18 and TRBJ1-4; D not resolved. Trimming took off 1 base at V and 0 bases at J, with 6 bases between the two ends. Germline CDR1 reads KGHSH; CDR2 reads LQKENI. The CDR3 consists of 15 residues. CDR3 DNA sequence: TGTGCCAGCTCACCACACCCGGCAACTAATGAAAAACTGTTTTTT. The encoded protein is CASSPHPATNEKLFF.

The chain links TRBV30 to TRBJ1-2; TRBD1 agrees at 7 bases. CDR3 length equals 13 residues. CDR1 and CDR2 (germline): GTSNPN, SVGIG (reference sequence). V lost 8 bases and J lost 4; bases outside the gene matches: 10. The CDR3 sequence: CALLRDSFYGYTF. The CDR3 coding sequence is TGTGCCCTACTCCGGGACAGTTTCTATGGCTACACCTTC.

This clone was observed a handful of times. V is TRBV19 and J is TRBJ2-5; 7 bases are a match to TRBD2. Germline lookup yields CDR1 LNHDA and CDR2 SQIVND (reference sequence). The CDR3 covers 14 residues. With 7 bases clipped from V and 4 bases from J, the junction kept 9 bases outside the gene matches. The CDR3 DNA is TGTGCCAGTACGGGTGTCGCGGGAGCAGAGACCCAGTACTTC. It specifies CASTGVAGAETQYF.

The CDR3 here is CASSETPGGSYGYTF. The CDR3 region has the DNA TGTGCCAGCAGCGAAACCCCAGGGGGCAGCTATGGCTACACCTTC. The chain employs TRBV7-8 and TRBJ1-2, with 8 bases that match TRBD1. Germline assignment: CDR1 SGHVS and CDR2 FQNEAQ. The CDR3 has 15 amino acids. The V and J ends lost 5 bases and 4 bases, in that order; junction bases with no gene match: 9.

The chain combines TRBV4-1 with TRBJ2-7; TRBD2 matches at 7 bases. The J segment lost 3 bases and the V segment lost 1 base, leaving 12 bases of the junction unmatched. Germline loops: CDR1 MGHRA, CDR2 YSYEKL. The length of the CDR3 is 17 residues. For the CDR3, the DNA is TGCGCCAGCAGCCAAGTAGGCGGGAGTCGGATACACTACGAGCAGTACTTC. This encodes CASSQVGGSRIHYEQYF.

The chain links TRBV10-3 to TRBJ2-1; TRBD2 matches at 12 bases. Unmatched junction bases numbered 5, after V lost 7 bases and J lost 1 base. This CDR3 contains 16 residues. CDR1 ENHRY and CDR2 SYGVKD come from the germline V gene. DNA of the CDR3: TGTGCCATCAAACCTAGCGGGAGGGTATCCTACAATGAGCAGTTCTTC. Translated: CAIKPSGRVSYNEQFF.

This clone has more than one count but fewer than ten. The chain combines TRBV29-1 with TRBJ1-3, with TRBD1 identical over 7 bases. This CDR3 region has 14 residues. Germline loops: CDR1 SQVTM, CDR2 ANQGSEA. With V trimmed by 1 base and J by 3 bases, 3 bases remained unmatched. The CDR3 loop is CSVEGAGGGNTIYF. Written as DNA, the CDR3 is TGCAGCGTTGAAGGGGCAGGGGGTGGAAACACCATATATTTT.

The chain combines TRBV11-2 with TRBJ2-7, with D maybe TRBD1 (5 bases). CDR1 is SGHAT, CDR2 FQNNGV, per germline. CDR3 size: 15 residues. Trimming took off 5 bases at V and 3 bases at J, with 17 bases between the two ends. This CDR3 is CASSQWTEGVYEQYF. The CDR3 DNA follows: TGTGCCAGCAGCCAGTGGACCGAAGGGGTCTACGAGCAGTACTTC.

The chain couples TRBV7-9 to TRBJ1-4, with 9 bases matching TRBD1. Per germline, CDR1 SEHNR and CDR2 FQNEAQ (reference sequence). CDR3 size: 15 residues. J was trimmed by 7 bases and V by 5 bases; bases with no gene match: 8. The CDR3 bases are TGTGCCAGCAGCCTACAGGGGGCAGTTTTTGAAAAACTGTTTTTT. It specifies CASSLQGAVFEKLFF. Full variable domain (rest looked up from reference TRBV7-9 and TRBJ1-4): DTGVSQNPRHKITKRGQNVTFRCDPISEHNRLYWYRQTLGQGPEFLTYFQNEAQLEKSRLLSDRFSAERPKGSFSTLEIQRTEQGDSAMYLCASSLQGAVFEKLFFGSGTQLSVL.

CDR3 region: CAWSVVTGRGETEAFF. CDR3 DNA: TGTGCCTGGAGTGTAGTCACCGGGCGGGGTGAAACTGAAGCTTTCTTT. The chain links TRBV30 to TRBJ1-1; the D is unclear. The CDR3 totals 16 residues. Germline V gene data show CDR1 as GTSNPN and CDR2 as SVGIG (reference sequence). V dropped 0 bases and J dropped 5 bases, with 19 bases sitting between them.

Turning to this clone: This same CDR3 is encoded by further DNA sequences in the sample. The CDR3 loop is CASSLAGTDTQYF. CDR3 nucleotides: TGTGCCAGCAGCTTAGCAGGCACAGATACGCAGTATTTT. The J gene is TRBJ2-3, the V gene TRBV11-2; D remains ambiguous. Germline-derived CDR1 and CDR2 are SGHAT and FQNNGV. This CDR3 contains 13 residues. The V and J ends lost 1 base and 1 base respectively, with 3 bases between them. Combining the CDR3 with reference TRBV11-2 and TRBJ2-3 gives the whole variable domain EAGVAQSPRYKIIEKRQSVAFWCNPISGHATLYWYQQILGQGPKLLIQFQNNGVVDDSQLPKDRFSAERLKGVDSTLKIQPAKLEDSAVYLCASSLAGTDTQYFGPGTRLTVL.

The rearrangement uses TRBV30 and TRBJ1-2; 10 bases map to TRBD1. Losses at the gene ends were 3 bases for V and 8 bases for J; bases not matched to a gene: 15. CDR3 length: 16 residues. The V gene's germline CDR1 is GTSNPN and CDR2 SVGIG (reference sequence). The CDR3 DNA reads TGTGCCTGGAGCCTGACCGGGACAGGGGTGCAGGGGGGCTACACCTTC. Translated, it gives CAWSLTGTGVQGGYTF.

This clone has more than one count but fewer than ten. CDR3 nucleotides: TGCGCCAGCAGCTTCGGGACTAGCGAGTACAATGAGCAGTTCTTC. It is translated as CASSFGTSEYNEQFF. V is TRBV5-1 and J is TRBJ2-1, with 10 bases fitting TRBD2. The CDR3 consists of 15 residues. Unmatched junction bases numbered 3, after V lost 2 bases and J lost 4 bases. CDR1 is SGHRS, CDR2 YFSETQ, per germline. Variable domain in full (rest from reference TRBV5-1 and TRBJ2-1): KAGVTQTPRYLIKTRGQQVTLSCSPISGHRSVSWYQQTPGQGLQFLFEYFSETQRNKGNFPGRFSGRQFSNSRSEMNVSTLELGDSALYLCASSFGTSEYNEQFFGPGTRLTVL.